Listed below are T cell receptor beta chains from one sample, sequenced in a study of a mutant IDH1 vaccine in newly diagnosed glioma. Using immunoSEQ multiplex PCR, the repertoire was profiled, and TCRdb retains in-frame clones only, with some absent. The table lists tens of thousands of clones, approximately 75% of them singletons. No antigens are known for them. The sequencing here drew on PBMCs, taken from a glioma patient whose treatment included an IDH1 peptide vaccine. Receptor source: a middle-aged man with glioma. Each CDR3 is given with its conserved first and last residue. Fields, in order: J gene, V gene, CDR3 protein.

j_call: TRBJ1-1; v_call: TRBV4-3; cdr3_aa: CASSQAQVNTEAFF
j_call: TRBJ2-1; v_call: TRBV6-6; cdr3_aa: CASTRTSGSYNEQFF
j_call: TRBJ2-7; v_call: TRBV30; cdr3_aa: CAWSRGVSYEQYF
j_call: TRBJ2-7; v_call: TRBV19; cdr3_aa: CASSTTGTGAYEQYF
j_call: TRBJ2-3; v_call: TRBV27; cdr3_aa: CASSTLGLTQYF
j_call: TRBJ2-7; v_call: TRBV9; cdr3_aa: CASSGGSGRANEQYF
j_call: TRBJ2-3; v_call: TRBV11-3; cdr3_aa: CASSLGQGSTDTQYF
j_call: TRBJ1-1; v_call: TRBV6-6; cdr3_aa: CASSRQRPGTVDEAFF
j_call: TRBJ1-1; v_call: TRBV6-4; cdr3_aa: CASSEGDRGTEAFF
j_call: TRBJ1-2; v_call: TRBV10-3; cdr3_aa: CAISESQGSRPNYGYTF
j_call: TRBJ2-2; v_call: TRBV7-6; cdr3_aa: CASSLMQGALGELFF
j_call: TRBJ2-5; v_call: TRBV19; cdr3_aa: CASSTAAGGTQYF
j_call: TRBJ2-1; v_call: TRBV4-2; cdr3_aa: CASSQEGTGTYNEQFF
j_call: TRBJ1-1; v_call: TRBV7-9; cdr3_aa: CASSSTYTEAFF
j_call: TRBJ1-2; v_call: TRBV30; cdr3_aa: CAWSATRGDGYTF
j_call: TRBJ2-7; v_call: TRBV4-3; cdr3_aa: CASSQGTGSSYEQYF
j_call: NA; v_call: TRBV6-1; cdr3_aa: CASSDRQIPGYEQYF
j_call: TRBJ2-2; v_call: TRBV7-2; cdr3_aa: CASSLWGRGGGELFF
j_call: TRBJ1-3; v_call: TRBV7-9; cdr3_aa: CASSQDRRGNTIYF
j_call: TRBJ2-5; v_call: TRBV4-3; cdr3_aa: CASSQEGRRETQYF
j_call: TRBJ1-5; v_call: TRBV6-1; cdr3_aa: CASSDGSPNQPQHF
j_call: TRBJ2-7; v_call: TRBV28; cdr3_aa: CASSSYPEQYF
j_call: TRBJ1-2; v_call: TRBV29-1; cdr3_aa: CSVDQGVGTNYGYTF
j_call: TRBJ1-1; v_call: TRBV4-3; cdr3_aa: CASSRKTGATEAFF
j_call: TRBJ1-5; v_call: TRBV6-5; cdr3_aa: CASSYSRWQPQHF
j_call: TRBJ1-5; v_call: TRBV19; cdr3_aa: CASSIVGYSNQPQHF
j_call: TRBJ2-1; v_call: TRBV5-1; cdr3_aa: CASSLGGASNEQFF
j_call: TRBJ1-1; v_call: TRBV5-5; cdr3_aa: CASSLPRAGTTEAFF
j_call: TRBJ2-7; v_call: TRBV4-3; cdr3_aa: CASSIQDRAGDEQYF
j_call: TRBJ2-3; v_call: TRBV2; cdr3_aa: CASSSDRGRSDTQYF
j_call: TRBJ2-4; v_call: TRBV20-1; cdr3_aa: CSALKYNIQYF
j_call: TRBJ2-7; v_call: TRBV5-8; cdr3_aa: CASSSPTHVAGTYEQYF
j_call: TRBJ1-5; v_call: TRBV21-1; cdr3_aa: CASSKLGPNGRNQPQHF
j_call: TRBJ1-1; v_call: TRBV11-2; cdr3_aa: CASSSDRAEAFF
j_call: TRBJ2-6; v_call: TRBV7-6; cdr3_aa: CASSLEAYHGYSGANVLTF
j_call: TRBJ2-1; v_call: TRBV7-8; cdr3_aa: CASSLQASEWYGEQFF
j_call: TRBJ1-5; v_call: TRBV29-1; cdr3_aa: CSVGTGDQPQHF
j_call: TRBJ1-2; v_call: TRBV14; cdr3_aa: CASSQLRGYTF
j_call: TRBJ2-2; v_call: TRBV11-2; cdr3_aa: CASSLVGRRMNTGELFF
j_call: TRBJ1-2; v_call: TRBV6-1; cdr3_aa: CASSETGGGGGYTF
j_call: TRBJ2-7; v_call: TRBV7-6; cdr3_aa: CASSSEGRVTEQYF
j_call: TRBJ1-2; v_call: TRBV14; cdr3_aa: CASSQGRQGNYGYTF
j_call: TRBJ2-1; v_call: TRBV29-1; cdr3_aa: CSVEDRGSYNEQFF
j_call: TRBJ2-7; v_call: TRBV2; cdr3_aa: CASSEGTEIGFNYEQYF
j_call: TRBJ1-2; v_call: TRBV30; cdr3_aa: CAWSVRAAGDYGYTF